The sequence of this T cell receptor (beta chain) was determined in a study of T cell responses to AZD1222 COVID-19 vaccine. General study points: Unmutated regions of variants are reportedly targeted by nearly half of spike-specific TCRs. Regions 160-218 and 743-854 dominated among vaccine-associated CD4 TCRs spanning spike.

In regard to this clone: The antigen is undetermined. The junction differs from germline at one of its ends, possibly a read error.

Germline lookup yields CDR1 SSHAT and CDR2 FNYEAQ (reference sequence). The CDR3 is 15 residues long. Profiling relied on immunoSEQ multiplex PCR, and the TCRdb table lists in-frame clones only, not all of them. The sample holds more than 95,000 clones, about 94% seen once. The rearrangement joins TRBV7-7 to TRBJ2-5; 9 bases map to TRBD2. The clonotype was recovered from an adult in good health. Sequenced here: peripheral blood, sampled on day 0 of AZD1222 vaccination. The CDR3 spells CASSFSSGGQETQYF. CDR3 nucleotide sequence: TGTGCTAGCAGCTTCAGTAGCGGGGGACAAGAGACCCAGTACTTC.